Sequencing of this T cell receptor beta chain was carried out in a study of OX40 agonist ivuxolimab in advanced cancers. Assay: immunoSEQ multiplex PCR; the TCRdb copy retains only in-frame clones and omits some. The sample includes 85,000 to 90,000 clones, 80% to 95% of them seen just once. Germline CDR1 ENHRY, CDR2 SYGVKD. V was shortened by 6 bases and J by 1 base, with 18 bases between the two germline ends. This CDR3 comprises 16 residues. The J gene is TRBJ1-1, the V gene TRBV10-3; TRBD1 might be the D (5 bases). The sample consisted of CD4+ or CD8+ T cells sorted from blood, taken in a trial of the OX40 agonist ivuxolimab. The TCR was taken from an adult with an advanced solid tumor such as melanoma, head and neck, liver or kidney cancer. CDR3 loop: CAIRGGTIQTNTEAFF. CDR3 DNA sequence: TGTGCCATCAGGGGGGGGACTATTCAAACGAACACTGAAGCTTTCTTT.